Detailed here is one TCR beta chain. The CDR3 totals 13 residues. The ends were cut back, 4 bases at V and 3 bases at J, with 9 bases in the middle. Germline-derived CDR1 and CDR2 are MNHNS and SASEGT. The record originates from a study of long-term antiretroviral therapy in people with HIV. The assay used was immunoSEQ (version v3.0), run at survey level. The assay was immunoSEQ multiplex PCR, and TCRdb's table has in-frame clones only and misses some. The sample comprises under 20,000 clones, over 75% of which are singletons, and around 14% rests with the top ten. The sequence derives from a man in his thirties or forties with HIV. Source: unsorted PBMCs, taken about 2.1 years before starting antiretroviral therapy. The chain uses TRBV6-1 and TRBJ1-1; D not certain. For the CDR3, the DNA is TGTGCCAGCAGTGTTAGGGCAGACACTGAAGCTTTCTTT. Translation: CASSVRADTEAFF.